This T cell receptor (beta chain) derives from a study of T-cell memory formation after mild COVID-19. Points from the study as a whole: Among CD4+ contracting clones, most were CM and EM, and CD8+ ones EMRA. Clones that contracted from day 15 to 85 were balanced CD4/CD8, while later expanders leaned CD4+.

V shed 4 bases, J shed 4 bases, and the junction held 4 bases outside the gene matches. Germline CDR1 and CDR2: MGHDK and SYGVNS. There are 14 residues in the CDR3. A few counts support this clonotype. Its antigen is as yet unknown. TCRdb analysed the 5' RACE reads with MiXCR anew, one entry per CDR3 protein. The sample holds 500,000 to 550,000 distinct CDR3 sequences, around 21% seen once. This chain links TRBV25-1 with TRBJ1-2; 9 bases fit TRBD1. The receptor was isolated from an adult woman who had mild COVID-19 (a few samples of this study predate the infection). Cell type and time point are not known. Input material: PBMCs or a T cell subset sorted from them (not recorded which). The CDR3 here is CASSGDRVLYGYTF. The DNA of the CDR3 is TGTGCCAGCAGTGGGGACAGGGTTCTCTATGGCTACACCTTC.